This T cell receptor (beta chain) originates from a study of control samples from healthy donors and cancer patients. This clone was recorded a few times. From germline, CDR1 is SEHNR and CDR2 FQNEAQ (reference sequence). CDR3 size: 15 residues. V shed 7 bases, J shed 5 bases, and the junction held 13 bases outside the gene matches. Generated by immunoSEQ multiplex PCR, the TCRdb table keeps only in-frame clones and is missing some. The sample includes some 65,000 clones, about four fifths of them seen just once. Material: PBMCs. This chain connects TRBV7-9 to TRBJ1-2; 7 bases are shared with TRBD1. The sequence derives from a woman aged 45-60 years with lung cancer. CDR3 residues: CASTPGTAQIYGYTF. The CDR3, as DNA: TGTGCCAGCACCCCCGGGACAGCTCAAATTTATGGCTACACCTTC.